This T cell receptor (beta chain) is from a study of beta chain features in type 1 diabetes. The study reverse transcribed the entire isolated RNA, so it sequenced expressed TCRB transcripts. TCRdb keeps only in-frame clones here, not all; method: immunoSEQ multiplex PCR. The table shows roughly 700,000 clones, with 13% occurring only once. Regarding the study as a whole: Moderate but significant shortening of TCRB CDR3s was recorded in all four CD4+ subsets from Type 1 diabetes patients. VDJ junctions from patients with type 1 diabetes contained fewer insertions and more deletions.

Germline assignment: CDR1 MDHEN and CDR2 SYDVKM. V shed 4 bases and J shed 5 bases, with 15 bases lying between them. The length of the CDR3 is 15 residues. In its sample, this clone was seen a few times. Its antigen remains unknown. The chain combines TRBV28 with TRBJ1-5; maybe TRBD1 (6 bases). The sequence came from a man aged 18 to 29 with type 1 diabetes. The specimen was naive CD4+ T cells from blood. CDR3 region: CASSSPQGRDQPQHF. CDR3 nucleotide sequence: TGTGCCAGCAGTTCACCACAGGGAAGGGATCAGCCCCAGCATTTT.